This T cell receptor (beta chain) derives from a study of blood T cell repertoires in COVID-19. Participants came from roughly 25 US areas, aged about 18 to 89 years. In the authors' methods: Reference gene primer amplification gave estimated nucleated cell counts. Libraries were prepared by immunoSEQ multiplex PCR; TCRdb keeps only in-frame clonotypes and omits some of them. V and J calls plus clone size are reproduced from that table; the DNA served to infer D and trimming. The repertoire has 330,000 or so clones, approximately 89% of them found once; the top ten carry less than 6.5%. Trimming left V 3 bases short and J 3 bases short, with 18 bases between. This CDR3 spans 16 amino acids. The germline V gene has CDR1 MNHEY and CDR2 SMNVEV (reference sequence). In its sample, this clone was seen a few times.

This chain uses TRBV27 with TRBJ2-7; a weak D match, TRBD2 (5 bases). This clonotype was obtained from a man aged 25 to 45 who had recovered from COVID-19. The sequencing input was PBMCs or T cells enriched from blood (not recorded which). The CDR3 region has the DNA TGTGCCAGCAGTTTGTATACACACCCCCGGGACTACGAGCAGTACTTC. Protein: CASSLYTHPRDYEQYF.